These 2 T cell receptor beta chains were sequenced from one sample in a study of T cells in localized non-small cell lung cancer. Profiling relied on immunoSEQ multiplex PCR, and the TCRdb table lists in-frame clones only, not all of them. The sample yields fewer than 30,000 clones, 80% to 90% seen once. Sequencing was performed on peripheral blood, taken before any cancer treatment. These receptors were collected from a woman aged 40-69 years with stage I lung adenocarcinoma.

This chain uses TRBV2 with TRBJ1-2, with D maybe TRBD1 (5 bases). V shed 2 bases and J shed 8 bases, with 15 bases lying between them. The CDR3 covers 14 residues. Germline CDR1 SNHLY, CDR2 FYNNEI. The CDR3 DNA is TGTGCCAGCAGTGAAAGGACGGGAAGGGGAGGCTACACCTTC. Amino acids: CASSERTGRGGYTF. The whole variable domain, filled in from reference TRBV2 and TRBJ1-2, reads EPEVTQTPSHQVTQMGQEVILRCVPISNHLYFYWYRQILGQKVEFLVSFYNNEISEKSEIFDDQFSVERPDGSNFTLKIRSTKLEDSAMYFCASSERTGRGGYTFGSGTRLTVV.

CDR3 bases: TGTGCCAGCAGGCCACAGGGTAGCAATCAGCCCCAGCATTTT. Translating it yields CASRPQGSNQPQHF. The chain uses TRBV28 and TRBJ1-5, with TRBD1 as a possible D gene (6 bases). The germline V and J ends were trimmed by 6 bases and 0 bases, with 9 bases remaining between them. This CDR3 contains 14 residues. Germline V CDR1 and CDR2: MDHEN, SYDVKM.